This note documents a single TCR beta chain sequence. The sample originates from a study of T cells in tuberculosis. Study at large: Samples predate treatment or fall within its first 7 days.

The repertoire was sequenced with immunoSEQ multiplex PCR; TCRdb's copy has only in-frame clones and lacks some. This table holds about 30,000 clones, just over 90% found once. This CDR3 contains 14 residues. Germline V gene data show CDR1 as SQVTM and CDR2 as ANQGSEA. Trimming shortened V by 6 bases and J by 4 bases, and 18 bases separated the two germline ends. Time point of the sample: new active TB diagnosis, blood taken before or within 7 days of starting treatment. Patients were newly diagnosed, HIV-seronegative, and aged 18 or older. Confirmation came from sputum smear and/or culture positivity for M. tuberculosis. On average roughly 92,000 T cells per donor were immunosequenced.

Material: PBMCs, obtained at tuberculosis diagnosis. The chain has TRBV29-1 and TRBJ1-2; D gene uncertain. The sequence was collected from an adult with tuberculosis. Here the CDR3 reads CSVAGRVGIYGYTF. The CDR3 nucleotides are TGCAGCGTGGCCGGGAGGGTTGGGATCTATGGCTACACCTTC.